This TCR beta chain was recorded in a study of blood T cell repertoires in COVID-19. About the research overall: COVID-19 samples from acute and convalescent phases originated in the United States, Italy and Spain. T cells, B-cell-depleted T cells, or PBMCs supplied cDNA or gDNA.

V lost 5 bases to trimming and J lost 1 base, with 8 bases between them. The germline V gene encodes CDR1 SGHTA and CDR2 FQGTGA. The CDR3 is 13 residues long. In the original workflow: For nucleated cells, counts were estimated from reference gene primer amplification. Using immunoSEQ multiplex PCR, the repertoire was profiled, and TCRdb retains in-frame clones only, with some absent. V, J and clone size derive from that table, while D and trimming were established from the DNA sequence. The sample yields tens of thousands of clones, more than 75% seen once. The sequence was obtained from a woman in her 70s with acute or convalescent COVID-19. V gene TRBV7-3 combines with J gene TRBJ1-1; D is uncertain. Sequencing was carried out using peripheral blood. This CDR3 reads CASSQRGNTEAFF. Here the CDR3 DNA reads TGTGCCAGCAGCCAACGGGGGAACACTGAAGCTTTCTTT. Full variable domain (missing parts from reference TRBV7-3 and TRBJ1-1): GAGVSQTPSNKVTEKGKYVELRCDPISGHTALYWYRQSLGQGPEFLIYFQGTGAADDSGLPNDRFFAVRPEGSVSTLKIQRTERGDSAVYLCASSQRGNTEAFFGQGTRLTVV.